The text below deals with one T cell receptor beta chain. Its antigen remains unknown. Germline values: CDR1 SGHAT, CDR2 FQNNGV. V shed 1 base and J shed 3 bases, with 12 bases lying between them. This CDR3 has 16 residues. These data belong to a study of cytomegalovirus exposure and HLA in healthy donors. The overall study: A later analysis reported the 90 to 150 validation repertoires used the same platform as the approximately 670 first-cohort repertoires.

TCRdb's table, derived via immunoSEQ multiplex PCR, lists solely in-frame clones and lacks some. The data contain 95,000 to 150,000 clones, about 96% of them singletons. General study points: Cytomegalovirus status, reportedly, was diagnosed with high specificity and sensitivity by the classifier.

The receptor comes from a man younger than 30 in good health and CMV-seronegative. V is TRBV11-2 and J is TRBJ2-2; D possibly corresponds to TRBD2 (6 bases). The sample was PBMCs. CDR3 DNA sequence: TGTGCCAGCAGCTTAGGCTACGGACTATACACCGGGGAGCTGTTTTTT. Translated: CASSLGYGLYTGELFF.